Below, 12 T cell receptor beta chains from the same sample are listed, as sequenced in a study of T cells after yellow fever vaccination. A single record per CDR3 protein comes from TCRdb applying MiXCR to the 5' RACE reads. The sample has 68,000 or so distinct CDR3 sequences; 6.5% are singletons. Sequences were derived from CD8+ T cells sorted from PBMCs, sampled 45 days after the first yellow fever vaccination. Every receptor here comes from a man aged 18 to 30 who received the YFV17D yellow fever vaccine.

This clonotype turned up a few times. V and J are TRBV20-1 and TRBJ2-1, with TRBD2 identical over 9 bases. Germline V gene sequence: CDR1 DFQATT, CDR2 SNEGSKA (reference sequence). The CDR3 has 16 amino acids. J lost 3 bases, V lost 0 bases, and 6 bases had no gene match. DNA for the CDR3: TGCAGTGCTAGAGAGGCTAGCGGGGACTTCTACAATGAGCAGTTCTTC. This gives the protein CSAREASGDFYNEQFF.

This clonotype was recorded at least ten times. The chain couples TRBV7-9 to TRBJ1-1; D is possibly TRBD1 (5 bases). Trimming left V 6 bases short and J 2 bases short, with 19 bases between. This CDR3 spans 16 amino acids. The germline V gene encodes CDR1 SEHNR and CDR2 FQNEAQ (reference sequence). The CDR3 sequence is CASSRDITQENTEAFF. DNA for the CDR3: TGTGCCAGCAGTCGCGACATCACACAGGAAAACACTGAAGCTTTCTTT. Together with reference TRBV7-9 and TRBJ1-1, the CDR3 gives the full variable domain: DTGVSQNPRHKITKRGQNVTFRCDPISEHNRLYWYRQTLGQGPEFLTYFQNEAQLEKSRLLSDRFSAERPKGSFSTLEIQRTEQGDSAMYLCASSRDITQENTEAFFGQGTRLTVV.

This clonotype was seen many times. The J gene is TRBJ2-1, the V gene TRBV6-5, with TRBD2 as a possible D gene (5 bases). With 0 bases removed from V and 6 bases from J, the gap between germline ends came to 9 bases. Germline V gene sequence: CDR1 MNHEY, CDR2 SVGAGI. The CDR3 extends over 14 amino acids. The CDR3 DNA follows: TGTGCCAGCAGTTACTCGCCCGGGGTCAATGAGCAGTTCTTC. It codes for CASSYSPGVNEQFF.

The chain links TRBV7-6 to TRBJ2-1; 11 bases are shared with TRBD2. J gave up 8 bases and V 5 bases, and 11 bases lay outside the gene matches. The CDR3 is made up of 16 amino acids. The V gene's germline CDR1 is SGHVS and CDR2 FNYEAQ. CDR3 in DNA: TGTGCCAGCAGCCGCCGTAGCGGGGGGGTGGTCGATGAGCAGTTCTTC. It yields the protein CASSRRSGGVVDEQFF.

This clonotype came up many times. The chain uses TRBV5-5 and TRBJ1-5, with D uncertain. CDR1 is SGHKS, CDR2 YYEKEE, per germline (reference sequence). The CDR3 consists of 14 residues. The germline V and J ends were trimmed by 4 bases and 12 bases, with 20 bases remaining between them. The CDR3 sequence: CASSSPPAVEGQHF. In DNA form, the CDR3 reads TGTGCCAGCAGCAGCCCACCAGCGGTTGAGGGCCAGCATTTT.

The chain is built from TRBV7-6 and TRBJ2-5; 12 bases fit TRBD2. The J segment lost 5 bases and the V segment lost 1 base, leaving 2 bases of the junction unmatched. The CDR3 is made up of 15 amino acids. Germline V CDR1 and CDR2: SGHVS, FNYEAQ. CDR3 in amino acids: CASSLGLAGEETQYF. The CDR3 DNA reads TGTGCCAGCAGCTTAGGACTAGCGGGGGAGGAGACCCAGTACTTC.

This clonotype was counted at least ten times. This chain links TRBV15 with TRBJ2-3, with D perhaps matching TRBD2 (6 bases). The CDR3 sequence is 18 residues long. From germline, CDR1 is LNHNV and CDR2 YYDKDF (reference sequence). Trimming shortened V by 0 bases and J by 0 bases, and 16 bases separated the two germline ends. CDR3 nucleotides: TGTGCCACCAGCAGAGATCTGGGAGGAGGGGACAGCACAGATACGCAGTATTTT. Translated: CATSRDLGGGDSTDTQYF.

This clonotype was observed at least ten times. DNA for the CDR3: TGTGCCAGCAGCCCACCCGCCTCGGACGACGAGCAGTACGTC. It codes for CASSPPASDDEQYV. The chain links TRBV7-9 to TRBJ2-7; D is ambiguous. V was shortened by 5 bases and J by 5 bases, with 16 bases between the two germline ends. Germline loops: CDR1 SEHNR, CDR2 FQNEAQ (reference sequence). This CDR3 spans 14 amino acids.

This clonotype was detected ten times or more. The chain joins TRBV10-3 to TRBJ2-1, with TRBD2 as a possible D gene (6 bases). Trimming shortened V by 6 bases and J by 4 bases, and 16 bases separated the two germline ends. The CDR3 has 15 residues. Germline V CDR1 and CDR2: ENHRY, SYGVKD. CDR3 coding DNA: TGTGCCATCAGGGGAGCGCGGGGCAGTTACAATGAGCAGTTCTTC. Translation: CAIRGARGSYNEQFF.

The table lists this clonotype with many counts. The J gene is TRBJ1-2, the V gene TRBV7-9, with D hard to call. V was trimmed by 5 bases and J by 8 bases, leaving 12 bases between them. Germline-derived CDR1 and CDR2 are SEHNR and FQNEAQ (reference sequence). CDR3 length: 12 residues. The CDR3: CASSPAMEGYTF. The CDR3 nucleotides are TGTGCCAGCAGCCCGGCCATGGAAGGCTACACCTTC.

This chain links TRBV19 with TRBJ2-7; D is uncertain. Germline CDR1 reads LNHDA; CDR2 reads SQIVND (reference sequence). The CDR3 spans 15 residues. V lost 0 bases to trimming and J lost 1 base, with 10 bases between them. The CDR3 DNA follows: TGTGCCAGTAGTATAGATCTTGACTGGTCCTACGAGCAGTACTTC. Encoded protein: CASSIDLDWSYEQYF.

This clonotype was counted many times. The rearrangement links TRBV20-1 to TRBJ2-3; 9 bases line up with TRBD2. The germline V gene encodes CDR1 DFQATT and CDR2 SNEGSKA (reference sequence). The CDR3 loop spans 15 amino acids. Losses at the gene ends were 1 base for V and 3 bases for J; bases not matched to a gene: 5. This CDR3 is CSARGGLAGTDTQYF. The CDR3 coding sequence is TGCAGTGCTAGAGGAGGCCTAGCGGGGACAGATACGCAGTATTTT.